This T cell receptor (beta chain) was retrieved from a study of neurological immune-mediated disorders. Synthesis of cDNA was performed by 5'RACE using 10-nucleotide random UMIs. MiXCR, run by TCRdb on the 5' RACE reads, gives a single entry per CDR3 protein. The top ten hold around 4.3% of the sample, which has around 71,000 distinct CDR3 sequences, roughly 15% seen once. Time point: longitudinal time-point 1 (baseline). Unsorted libraries were generated from 2 million PBMCs held at -80 degrees C. Overall study findings and caveats: The absence of shared CDR3 amino acid sequences among expanded clones across subjects suggests private repertoires in all groups. The greatest TCR clonal expansion occurred in HTLV-1-associated myelopathy and the least in multiple sclerosis, which fell below healthy controls.

V lost 1 base to trimming and J lost 7 bases, with 8 bases between them. The CDR3 consists of 13 residues. Germline V CDR1 and CDR2: MNHNS, SASEGT. This clonotype has just a few counts. Its target is unknown. The sequencing input was PBMCs. The chain joins TRBV6-1 to TRBJ2-4; D is ambiguous. This receptor was obtained from a female donor with HTLV-1-associated myelopathy (HAM/TSP). As DNA, the CDR3 is TGTGCCAGCAGTGAAGGGTTATGGAACATTCAGTACTTC. It specifies CASSEGLWNIQYF.